This T cell receptor (beta chain) is drawn from a study of T cell clonality in common variable immunodeficiency. Study conclusions and caveats: Fewer deletions and N-nucleotide insertions were reportedly seen in common variable immunodeficiency TCR beta sequences.

V gave up 2 bases and J gave up 4 bases, with 5 bases separating them. Germline assignment: CDR1 WNHNN and CDR2 SYGVQD (reference sequence). This CDR3 has 12 residues. Using immunoSEQ multiplex PCR, the repertoire was profiled, and TCRdb retains in-frame clones only, with some absent. The sample yields more than 35,000 clones, without any singletons. This clone appeared many times. The antigen is unknown. The CDR3 end falls 3 residues outside the read, so it is completed with the germline J gene. The sample taken for sequencing was peripheral blood mononuclear cells. This sequence was found in a person between 18 and 75 years old in good health. This sequence joins TRBV10-1 and TRBJ1-2; D is undetermined. The part of the CDR3 DNA that was read is TGCGCCAGCAGTGAGGGTAGCTATGGC. Amino acids: CASSEGSYG. In full, the CDR3 is CASSEGSYGYTF.